This TCR beta chain was profiled in a study of T-cell reconstitution after alpha-beta-depleted transplantation in children (dated by TCRdb to about 2016). About the full investigation: The study quantitatively tracked T-cell immune reconstitution after TCRalphabeta/CD19-depleted allogeneic hematopoietic cell transplantation in children using TCR repertoire profiling.

This clonotype has ten or more counts. The antigen this receptor binds is unknown. Nothing much larger sits one base from this clone, and base qualities are not available. The library was made by PCR. Instrument used: Illumina HiSeq 2500. TCR libraries were prepared with molecular barcoding, using unique molecular identifiers to normalize TCRbeta repertoire quantification. TCRdb trimmed public reads at Q25 via fastp, called clones via MiXCR and kept in-frame beta chains. Entries are consolidated by CDR3 protein sequence, retaining the most common genes and DNA. In this sample the table shows 640,000 or so distinct CDR3 sequences, around 16% of which occur a single time. The top ten clones comprise approximately 1% of the sample. The sample here was PBMCs from the stem cell graft donor, taken from the stem cell graft. This TCR was sampled from a human donor who donated a stem cell graft to a child with acute myeloid leukemia.

The nucleotides are TGCAGCGTTGGCCCTCATACGAACACTGAAGCTTTCTTT. Its protein is CSVGPHTNTEAFF. Recombination linked TRBV29-1 to TRBJ1-1, with an unclear D gene assignment. The CDR3, cysteine through phenylalanine, is 13 amino acids long. Just CDR3 DNA is preserved here, 39 bases in frame from base 1. CDR1 and CDR2 were assigned from the germline V gene as SQVTM and ANQGSEA. Deletion took 4 bases off V and 1 base off J, with a span of 10 bases between the germline ends.